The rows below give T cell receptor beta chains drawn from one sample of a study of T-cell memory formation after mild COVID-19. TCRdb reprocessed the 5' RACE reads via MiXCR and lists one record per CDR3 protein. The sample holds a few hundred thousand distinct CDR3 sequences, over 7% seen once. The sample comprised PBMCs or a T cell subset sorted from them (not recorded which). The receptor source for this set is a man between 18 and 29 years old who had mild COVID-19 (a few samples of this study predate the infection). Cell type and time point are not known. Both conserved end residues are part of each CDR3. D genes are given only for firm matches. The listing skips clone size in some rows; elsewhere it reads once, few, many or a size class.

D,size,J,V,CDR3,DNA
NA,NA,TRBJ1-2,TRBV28,CASSEGGATYGYTF,TGTGCCAGCAGTGAGGGAGGGGCGACCTATGGCTACACCTTC
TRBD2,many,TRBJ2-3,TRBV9,CATTPAGATDTQYF,TGTGCCACCACCCCAGCGGGGGCCACAGATACGCAGTATTTT
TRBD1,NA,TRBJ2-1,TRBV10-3,CAIRPQTGGPYNEQFF,TGTGCCATCAGGCCCCAAACAGGGGGTCCCTACAATGAGCAGTTCTTC
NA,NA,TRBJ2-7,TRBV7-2,CASSTQAGQNYEQYF,TGTGCCAGCAGCACCCAGGCGGGACAGAACTACGAGCAGTACTTC
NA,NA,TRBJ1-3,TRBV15,CATSRAITALGSGNTIYF,TGTGCCACCAGCAGAGCTATTACGGCCTTGGGCTCTGGAAACACCATATATTTT
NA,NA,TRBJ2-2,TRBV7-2,CASSPHRGTSGELFF,TGTGCCAGCAGCCCCCACAGGGGGACTAGCGGGGAGCTGTTTTTT
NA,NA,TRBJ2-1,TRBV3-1,CASSRRDRGYNEQFF,TGTGCCAGCAGCCGTCGGGACCGAGGCTACAATGAGCAGTTCTTC
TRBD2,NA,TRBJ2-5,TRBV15,CATSRVFGLAGSQETQYF,TGTGCCACCAGCAGAGTATTCGGACTAGCGGGCTCCCAAGAGACCCAGTACTTC
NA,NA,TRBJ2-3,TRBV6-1,CASSDPAIRANTQYF,TGTGCCAGCAGCGATCCGGCCATAAGGGCGAATACGCAGTATTTT
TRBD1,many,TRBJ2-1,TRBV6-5,CASRVDRGPYNEQFF,TGTGCCAGCAGGGTTGACAGGGGCCCCTACAATGAGCAGTTCTTC
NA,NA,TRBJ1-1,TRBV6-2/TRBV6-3,CASGTTGTANTEAFF,TGTGCCAGCGGGACAACCGGGACCGCGAACACTGAAGCTTTCTTT
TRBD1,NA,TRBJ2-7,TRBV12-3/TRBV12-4,CASSSIRTGAISYEQYF,TGTGCCAGCAGTTCAATTCGGACAGGGGCGATCTCCTACGAGCAGTACTTC
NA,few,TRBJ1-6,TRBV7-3,CASSSQAGVGSPLHF,TGTGCCAGCAGCTCCCAGGCGGGGGTTGGGTCACCCCTCCACTTT
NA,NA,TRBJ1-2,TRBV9,CASSVDLTAYGYTF,TGTGCCAGCAGCGTAGATCTGACAGCCTATGGCTACACCTTC
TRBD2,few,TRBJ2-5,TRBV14,CASSQEGLAARGETQYF,TGTGCCAGCAGCCAAGAGGGACTAGCGGCTCGGGGGGAGACCCAGTACTTC
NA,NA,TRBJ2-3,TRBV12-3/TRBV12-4,CASRFTELTDTQYF,TGTGCCAGCAGGTTCACAGAGCTCACAGATACGCAGTATTTT
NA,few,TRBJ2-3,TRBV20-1,CSARDRIRGADTQYF,TGCAGTGCTAGAGATCGTATTAGGGGTGCCGATACGCAGTATTTT
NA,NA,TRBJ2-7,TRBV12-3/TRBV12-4,CASSLGQERYEQYF,TGTGCCAGCAGTTTAGGGCAGGAGAGATACGAGCAGTACTTC
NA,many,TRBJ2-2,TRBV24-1,CATSDAANTGELFF,TGTGCCACCAGTGATGCAGCGAACACCGGGGAGCTGTTTTTT
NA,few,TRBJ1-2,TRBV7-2,CASNKITGVYGYTF,TGTGCCAGCAACAAAATAACGGGAGTTTATGGCTACACCTTC
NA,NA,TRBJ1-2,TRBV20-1,CSAREGTEYGYTF,TGCAGTGCGAGAGAGGGGACGGAATATGGCTACACCTTC
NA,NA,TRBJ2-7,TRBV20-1,CSANARLMSYEQYF,TGCAGTGCTAACGCCCGGCTGATGTCCTACGAGCAGTACTTC
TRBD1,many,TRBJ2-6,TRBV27,CASSLFGPGQGAPGANVLTF,TGTGCCAGCAGTTTATTCGGTCCGGGACAGGGGGCGCCTGGGGCCAACGTCCTGACTTTC
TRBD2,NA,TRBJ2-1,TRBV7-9,CASSWTSGEYNEQFF,TGTGCCAGCAGTTGGACTAGCGGGGAATACAATGAGCAGTTCTTC
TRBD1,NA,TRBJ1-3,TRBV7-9,CASSPEQGASGNTIYF,TGTGCCAGCAGCCCCGAACAGGGGGCCTCTGGAAACACCATATATTTT
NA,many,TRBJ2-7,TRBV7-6,CASTAARSSYEQYF,TGTGCCAGCACCGCGGCCAGGAGCTCCTACGAGCAGTACTTC
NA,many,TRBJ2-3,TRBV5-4,CASSSGGQTSTDTQYF,TGTGCCAGCAGCTCGGGGGGACAGACTAGCACAGATACGCAGTATTTT
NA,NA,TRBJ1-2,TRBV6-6,CASSYSVGGYTF,TGTGCCAGCAGTTACTCGGTAGGGGGCTACACCTTC
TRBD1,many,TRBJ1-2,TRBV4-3,CASSQEPLQGVYGYTF,TGCGCCAGCAGCCAAGAACCGCTTCAGGGGGTCTATGGCTACACCTTC
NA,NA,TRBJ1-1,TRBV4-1,CASSPDNYAPGRAAFF,TGCGCCAGCAGCCCTGATAACTACGCCCCAGGCCGCGCGGCTTTCTTT